This T cell receptor (beta chain) was sequenced in a study of shared clonotypes between healthy human individuals. Study-wide background: There were three CD4 naive, three CD4 memory, two CD8 naive and one CD8 memory plates per donor. Study-wide results and caveats: Against clonotypes common to all four donors, non-shared ones had lower generation probabilities. In general, naive subsets displayed greater estimated richness than memory subsets did.

J gave up 7 bases and V 5 bases, and 20 bases lay outside the gene matches. The CDR3 contains 20 residues. CDR1 and CDR2 (germline): MNHNS, SASEGT. A split of CD4+ cells into CD45RA+ naive and CD45RA-negative memory subsets was performed. As for this clone: Antigen: not known.

The method was immunoSEQ multiplex PCR; TCRdb's version includes in-frame clones alone and lacks a portion of them. The sample lists roughly 2.5 million clones, around 90% occurring once. This TCR was sampled from a man aged 18 to 30 in good health. The chain has TRBV6-1 and TRBJ2-1; 13 bases fit TRBD2. The source material was naive CD4+ T cells sorted from blood. Subset reported: CD45RA+ positively selected. This CDR3 reads CASSQVLGLAGTLGGNEQFF. The CDR3 DNA follows: TGTGCCAGCAGTCAAGTTTTGGGACTAGCGGGGACCTTAGGTGGGAATGAGCAGTTCTTC.